This note documents a single TCR beta chain sequence. Its specificity is not known. These data are taken from a study of CD8 T cells in ankylosing spondylitis. With molecular barcodes, quantitative 5'-RACE was used to make the TCR beta libraries. MiXCR, run by TCRdb on the 5' RACE reads, gives a single entry per CDR3 protein. The sample comprises 150,000 to 200,000 distinct CDR3 sequences, roughly 13% of which are singletons, and more than 9.5% rests with the top ten. Study-wide points: Reactive arthritis synovial fluid and blood were previously reported to contain some motif variants. Typical of ankylosing spondylitis blood, it appeared, was a TCR beta motif of under 10 highly homologous variants.

V was trimmed by 3 bases and J by 0 bases, leaving 14 bases between them. Germline V lookup: CDR1 KGHSH, CDR2 LQKENI. This CDR3 is built from 16 residues. The clonotype originates from a female donor with ankylosing spondylitis or in good health (not recorded which). The chain uses TRBV18 and TRBJ1-1; possible D gene TRBD1, 6 bases. The sequenced material came from blood, either unsorted or a sorted T cell fraction (not recorded which). The CDR3 loop is CASSPGAGSLNTEAFF. The CDR3 DNA sequence: TGTGCCAGCTCACCGGGGGCCGGGAGCCTGAACACTGAAGCTTTCTTT.